What follows are 21 T cell receptor beta chains derived from one specimen sequenced in a study of Ad26.COV2.S vaccination and SARS-CoV-2 variants. Sequencing was performed with immunoSEQ multiplex PCR; in TCRdb, only in-frame clones are kept and a portion is missing. The sample consists of around 320,000 clones, 86% of them appearing once. Stated treatment: some 20 received Ad26.COV2.S at low or high dose, single or two shots; 5 received placebo; per-sample allocation not given. Specimens were obtained on day 63 following the first vaccine or placebo injection. The sample here was peripheral blood, taken in a trial of Ad26.COV2.S vaccine versus placebo. The source of these receptors is a person aged 18-65 years who received the Ad26.COV2.S COVID-19 vaccine or a placebo.

This chain links TRBV3-1 (or the pseudogene TRBV3-2) with TRBJ1-4; no clear D gene. Trimming took 1 base from V and 0 from J, leaving 9 bases between them. Germline V gene data show CDR1 as LGHDT and CDR2 as YNNKEL (reference sequence). The CDR3 covers 16 residues. The CDR3 here is CASSQAQIATNEKLFF. As DNA, the CDR3 is TGTGCCAGCAGCCAAGCACAGATTGCAACTAATGAAAAACTGTTTTTT.

This clone has more than one count but fewer than ten. The rearrangement links TRBV7-9 to TRBJ2-7, with 9 bases aligning to TRBD1. This CDR3 contains 15 residues. Germline CDR1 and CDR2: SEHNR and FQNEAQ (reference sequence). V was pared by 5 bases and J by 4 bases, with 9 bases of the junction left unmatched. This CDR3 is CASSPSGTGLYEQYF. DNA of the CDR3: TGTGCCAGCAGCCCCTCCGGGACAGGGCTGTACGAGCAGTACTTC.

This chain uses TRBV5-1 with TRBJ2-5; D perhaps matches TRBD1 (6 bases). The CDR3 sequence is 14 residues long. Between the trimmed V and J ends, which lost 4 bases and 6 bases, there was a span of 16 bases. Germline V gene data show CDR1 as SGHRS and CDR2 as YFSETQ. As DNA, the CDR3 is TGCGCCAGCAGCCTGGACAGCTCAGCGAAGACCCAGTACTTC. Encoded protein: CASSLDSSAKTQYF.

The gene calls are TRBV15 and TRBJ2-3; D uncertain. Trimming took off 3 bases at V and 4 bases at J, with 11 bases between the two ends. This CDR3 region has 14 residues. Germline V gives CDR1 LNHNV, CDR2 YYDKDF (reference sequence). CDR3 in DNA: TGTGCCACCAGCAGGGGTAAGAAGTCAGATACGCAGTATTTT. Translated: CATSRGKKSDTQYF.

This clone was detected a few times. The J gene is TRBJ1-2, the V gene TRBV2, with 10 bases that match TRBD1. CDR3 length: 15 amino acids. The germline gives CDR1 SNHLY, CDR2 FYNNEI. The junction had 10 bases not matched to a gene; V was cut back by 6 bases and J by 6 bases. The CDR3 loop reads CASSDRDRGPHGYTF. The CDR3 nucleotides read TGTGCCAGCAGCGACAGGGACAGGGGCCCTCATGGCTACACCTTC.

V usage is TRBV20-1 and J usage is TRBJ2-6; tentatively, D is TRBD2 (5 bases). Per germline, CDR1 DFQATT and CDR2 SNEGSKA (reference sequence). The CDR3 loop spans 16 amino acids. With 3 bases removed from V and 0 bases from J, the gap between germline ends came to 12 bases. CDR3 protein: CSASAAGGSGANVLTF. In DNA form, the CDR3 reads TGCAGTGCTAGTGCAGCAGGAGGCTCTGGGGCCAACGTCCTGACTTTC.

This sequence joins TRBV5-1 and TRBJ2-2; D might be TRBD2 (6 bases). CDR3 length: 15 amino acids. Trimming took 3 bases from V and 6 from J, leaving 15 bases between them. Germline CDR1 and CDR2: SGHRS and YFSETQ. Here the CDR3 reads CASSSGPRDSGELFF. The DNA for the CDR3 is TGCGCCAGCAGCTCCGGTCCCAGGGACTCCGGGGAGCTGTTTTTT. Drawing the rest from reference TRBV5-1 and TRBJ2-2, the complete variable domain is KAGVTQTPRYLIKTRGQQVTLSCSPISGHRSVSWYQQTPGQGLQFLFEYFSETQRNKGNFPGRFSGRQFSNSRSEMNVSTLELGDSALYLCASSSGPRDSGELFFGEGSRLTVL.

This sequence joins TRBV6-2 or TRBV6-3 and TRBJ2-3; no definite D call. V shed 2 bases and J shed 2 bases, with 8 bases lying between them. There are 14 residues in the CDR3. Germline V gives CDR1 MNHEY, CDR2 SVGEGT. The DNA for the CDR3 is TGTGCCAGCAGTTACCCCGGAGCCACAGATACGCAGTATTTT. Translated: CASSYPGATDTQYF.

V gene TRBV5-5 combines with J gene TRBJ2-5; 9 bases align to TRBD1. The CDR3 sequence is 15 residues long. Germline-derived CDR1 and CDR2 are SGHKS and YYEKEE (reference sequence). Unmatched junction bases numbered 5, after V lost 2 bases and J lost 3 bases. The CDR3 region is CASSLRTGVEETQYF. The CDR3 nucleotides are TGTGCCAGCAGCTTAAGGACAGGGGTCGAAGAGACCCAGTACTTC.

This clone was detected only a few times. CDR3 bases: TGCGCCAGCAGCGACCCCGGACAGGGCGGCTACGAGCAGTACTTC. Protein: CASSDPGQGGYEQYF. V is TRBV5-1 and J is TRBJ2-7; 8 bases line up with TRBD1. Germline V CDR1 and CDR2: SGHRS, YFSETQ. V gave up 4 bases and J gave up 3 bases; unmatched junction bases: 9. The CDR3 length is 15 residues.

The gene calls are TRBV4-3 and TRBJ2-6; a weak D match, TRBD1 (6 bases). The CDR3 is made up of 16 amino acids. Trimming took 2 bases from V and 1 from J, leaving 9 bases between them. Germline CDR1 is LGHNA and CDR2 is YSLEER. CDR3 protein: CASSQQTGSGANVLTF. DNA for the CDR3: TGCGCCAGCAGCCAACAAACAGGGTCTGGGGCCAACGTCCTGACTTTC.

A word on this clone: At one end the junction does not follow the germline gene, possibly because of a read error. The chain combines TRBV19 with TRBJ1-2; possibly TRBD1 for D (6 bases). The CDR3 has 15 amino acids. CDR1 and CDR2 (germline): LNHDA, SQIVND (reference sequence). DNA for the CDR3: TGTGCCAGTAGTACAACAGGGCGCGCCATCTATAGCTACACCTTC. Protein sequence: CASSTTGRAIYSYTF.

The chain carries TRBV5-1 and TRBJ2-7; unclear D gene. Germline CDR1 is SGHRS and CDR2 is YFSETQ. The CDR3 has 14 amino acids. V shed 4 bases and J shed 2 bases, with 13 bases lying between them. The CDR3 DNA sequence: TGCGCCAGCAGCAAACGGTCCGAACCCTACGAGCAGTACTTC. Protein product: CASSKRSEPYEQYF. Complete variable domain (other parts from reference TRBV5-1 and TRBJ2-7): KAGVTQTPRYLIKTRGQQVTLSCSPISGHRSVSWYQQTPGQGLQFLFEYFSETQRNKGNFPGRFSGRQFSNSRSEMNVSTLELGDSALYLCASSKRSEPYEQYFGPGTRLTVT.

The chain is built from TRBV14 and TRBJ1-2; D is perhaps TRBD1 (6 bases). V shed 2 bases and J shed 8 bases, with 12 bases lying between them. The CDR3 spans 13 residues. The germline V gene has CDR1 SGHDN and CDR2 FVKESK. Written as DNA, the CDR3 is TGTGCCAGCAGCCAACTCCCCGGGGGCGGCTACACCTTC. It codes for CASSQLPGGGYTF.

This clone has more than one count but fewer than ten. The identical CDR3 is also encoded by other nucleotide sequences in the sample. The chain is built from TRBV12-3 or TRBV12-4 and TRBJ1-1; no firm D call. V was clipped by 3 bases and J by 2 bases, with 4 bases between them. This CDR3 has 12 amino acids. The CDR3 loop reads CASSLRNTEAFF. CDR3 bases: TGTGCCAGCAGTTTGCGCAACACTGAAGCTTTCTTT.

The chain couples TRBV4-3 to TRBJ1-2; possibly TRBD1 for D (6 bases). V gave up 2 bases and J gave up 4 bases, with 8 bases separating them. The length of the CDR3 is 13 residues. From germline, CDR1 is LGHNA and CDR2 YSLEER. The CDR3 DNA reads as TGCGCCAGCAGCCAACAGACAGGCTATGGCTACACCTTC. Encoded protein: CASSQQTGYGYTF.

The chain recombines TRBV6-4 with TRBJ1-1, with 9 bases fitting TRBD1. The ends lost 3 bases at V and 2 bases at J; junction bases unmatched: 10. Germline V gene lookup returns CDR1 MRHNA and CDR2 SNTAGT. This CDR3 region has 17 residues. CDR3 protein: CASSELQGARGNTEAFF. The DNA of the CDR3 is TGTGCCAGCAGTGAACTACAGGGGGCGAGGGGAAACACTGAAGCTTTCTTT.

This clone was recorded once. This sequence joins TRBV6-5 and TRBJ2-7, with D perhaps matching TRBD2 (6 bases). The CDR3 contains 14 residues. In germline, CDR1 is MNHEY, CDR2 SVGAGI. Trimming pared 6 bases from V and 0 bases from J, leaving 12 bases between. CDR3 bases: TGTGCCAGCAGCCGGGACGGGAGCTCCTACGAGCAGTACTTC. Its protein is CASSRDGSSYEQYF.

J is TRBJ2-5 and V is TRBV5-4, with 8 bases that match TRBD2. The CDR3 length is 15 residues. Losses at the gene ends were 4 bases for V and 2 bases for J; bases not matched to a gene: 7. The germline gives CDR1 SGHNT, CDR2 YYREEE (reference sequence). DNA for the CDR3: TGTGCCAGCAGCCTTGAGCAGCGGGGGCAAGAGACCCAGTACTTC. This gives the protein CASSLEQRGQETQYF. The variable domain in full, completed from reference TRBV5-4 and TRBJ2-5, reads ETGVTQSPTHLIKTRGQQVTLRCSSQSGHNTVSWYQQALGQGPQFIFQYYREEENGRGNFPPRFSGLQFPNYSSELNVNALELDDSALYLCASSLEQRGQETQYFGPGTRLLVL.

The chain combines TRBV15 with TRBJ2-7, with 7 bases matching TRBD1. J lost 7 bases, V lost 1 base, and 10 bases had no gene match. There are 15 residues in the CDR3. From germline, CDR1 is LNHNV and CDR2 YYDKDF (reference sequence). Written as DNA, the CDR3 is TGTGCCACCAGCAGAGCAAACAGGGGCCGCGGGGAGCAGTACTTC. Amino acids: CATSRANRGRGEQYF.

This chain links TRBV6-1 with TRBJ1-4; D remains ambiguous. Germline lookup yields CDR1 MNHNS and CDR2 SASEGT. The CDR3 consists of 14 residues. V dropped 11 bases and J dropped 0 bases, with 13 bases sitting between them. CDR3: CASLGDATNEKLFF. CDR3 nucleotides: TGTGCCTCTCTGGGTGATGCAACTAATGAAAAACTGTTTTTT.